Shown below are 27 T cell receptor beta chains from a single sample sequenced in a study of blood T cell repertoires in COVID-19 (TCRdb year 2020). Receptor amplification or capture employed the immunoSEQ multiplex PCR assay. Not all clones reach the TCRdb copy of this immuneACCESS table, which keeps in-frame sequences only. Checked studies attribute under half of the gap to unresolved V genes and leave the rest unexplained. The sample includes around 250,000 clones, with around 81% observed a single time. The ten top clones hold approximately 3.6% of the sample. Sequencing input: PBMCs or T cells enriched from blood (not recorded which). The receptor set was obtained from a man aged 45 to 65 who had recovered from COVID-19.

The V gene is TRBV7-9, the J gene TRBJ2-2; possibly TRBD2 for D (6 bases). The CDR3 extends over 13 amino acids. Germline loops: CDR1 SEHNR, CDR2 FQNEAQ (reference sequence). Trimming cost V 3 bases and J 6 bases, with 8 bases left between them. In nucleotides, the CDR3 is TGTGCCAGCAGCTTGGGGGAGGCCGGGGAGCTGTTTTTT. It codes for CASSLGEAGELFF.

As DNA, the CDR3 is TGCAGCGTTGAAGGGCCTATAGCGGGAGGGCCTAACTCCTACAATGAGCAGTTCTTC. Amino acid sequence: CSVEGPIAGGPNSYNEQFF. This sequence joins TRBV29-1 and TRBJ2-1; 11 bases match TRBD2. Trimming took 1 base from V and 0 from J; bases not matched to a gene: 11. This CDR3 has 19 amino acids. Per the germline V gene, CDR1 is SQVTM and CDR2 is ANQGSEA.

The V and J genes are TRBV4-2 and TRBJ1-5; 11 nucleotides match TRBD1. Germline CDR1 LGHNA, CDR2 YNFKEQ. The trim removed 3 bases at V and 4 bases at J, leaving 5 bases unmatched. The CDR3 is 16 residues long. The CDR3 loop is CASSHVGQGANQPQHF. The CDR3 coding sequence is TGTGCCAGCAGCCACGTTGGACAGGGGGCGAATCAGCCCCAGCATTTT.

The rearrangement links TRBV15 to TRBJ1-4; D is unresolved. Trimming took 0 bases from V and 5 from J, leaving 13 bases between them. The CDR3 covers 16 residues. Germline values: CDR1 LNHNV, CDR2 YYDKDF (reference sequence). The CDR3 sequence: CATSRDLVSENEKLFF. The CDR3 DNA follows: TGTGCCACCAGCAGAGATCTGGTGTCAGAAAATGAAAAACTGTTTTTT.

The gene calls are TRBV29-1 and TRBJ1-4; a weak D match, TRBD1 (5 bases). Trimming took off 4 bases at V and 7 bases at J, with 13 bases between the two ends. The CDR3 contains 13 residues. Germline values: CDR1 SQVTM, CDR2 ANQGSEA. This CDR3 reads CSVGGGSGEKLFF. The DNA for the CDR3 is TGCAGCGTTGGGGGGGGATCTGGTGAAAAACTGTTTTTT.

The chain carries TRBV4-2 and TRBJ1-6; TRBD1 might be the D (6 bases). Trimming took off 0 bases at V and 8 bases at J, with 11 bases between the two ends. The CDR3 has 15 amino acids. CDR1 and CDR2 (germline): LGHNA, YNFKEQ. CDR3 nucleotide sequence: TGTGCCAGCAGCCAAGAGCCCAGGGGTTATTCACCCCTCCACTTT. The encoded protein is CASSQEPRGYSPLHF.

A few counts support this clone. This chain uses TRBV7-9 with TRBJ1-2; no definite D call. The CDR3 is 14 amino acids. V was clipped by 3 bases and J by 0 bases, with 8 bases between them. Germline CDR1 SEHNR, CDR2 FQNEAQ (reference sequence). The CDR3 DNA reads TGTGCCAGCAGCTTCGAGTTAGCTAACTATGGCTACACCTTC. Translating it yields CASSFELANYGYTF.

CDR3 region: CASSTRDSSSGYTF. The CDR3, as DNA: TGTGCCAGCAGTACCCGGGATAGCAGTAGTGGCTACACCTTC. The chain combines TRBV6-5 with TRBJ1-2; no reliable D call. Germline values: CDR1 MNHEY, CDR2 SVGAGI. V was pared by 5 bases and J by 7 bases, with 17 bases between. The CDR3 length is 14 residues.

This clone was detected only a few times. The CDR3 spells CASSPNLIQGSSYEQYF. CDR3 sequence (DNA): TGCGCCAGCAGCCCAAACCTCATACAGGGATCCTCCTACGAGCAGTACTTC. The chain carries TRBV5-1 and TRBJ2-7; weak D call: TRBD1 (6 bases). Per the germline V gene, CDR1 is SGHRS and CDR2 is YFSETQ. The V gene lost 4 bases and the J gene lost 0 bases, with 20 bases spanning the gap. The CDR3 has 17 amino acids.

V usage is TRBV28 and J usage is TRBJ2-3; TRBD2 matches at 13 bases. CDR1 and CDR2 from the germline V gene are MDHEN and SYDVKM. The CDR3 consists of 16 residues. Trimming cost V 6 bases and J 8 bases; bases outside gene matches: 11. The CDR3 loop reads CASSRWTSGSPCTQYF. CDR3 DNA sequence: TGTGCCAGCAGCCGTTGGACTAGCGGGAGTCCCTGTACGCAGTATTTT. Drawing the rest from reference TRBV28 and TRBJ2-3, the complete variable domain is DVKVTQSSRYLVKRTGEKVFLECVQDMDHENMFWYRQDPGLGLRLIYFSYDVKMKEKGDIPEGYSVSREKKERFSLILESASTNQTSMYLCASSRWTSGSPCTQYFGPGTRLTVL.

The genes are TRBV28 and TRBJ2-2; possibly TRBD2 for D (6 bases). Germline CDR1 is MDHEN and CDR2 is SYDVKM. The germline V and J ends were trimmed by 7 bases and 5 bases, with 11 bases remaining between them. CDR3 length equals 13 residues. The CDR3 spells CASTKRGTGELFF. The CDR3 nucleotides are TGTGCCAGCACCAAACGGGGGACCGGGGAGCTGTTTTTT.

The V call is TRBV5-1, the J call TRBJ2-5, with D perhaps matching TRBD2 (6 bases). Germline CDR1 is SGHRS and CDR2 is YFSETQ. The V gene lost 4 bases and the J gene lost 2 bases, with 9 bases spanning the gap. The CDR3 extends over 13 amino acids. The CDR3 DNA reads TGCGCCAGCAGCCAGGGAGGACAAGAGACCCAGTACTTC. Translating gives CASSQGGQETQYF.

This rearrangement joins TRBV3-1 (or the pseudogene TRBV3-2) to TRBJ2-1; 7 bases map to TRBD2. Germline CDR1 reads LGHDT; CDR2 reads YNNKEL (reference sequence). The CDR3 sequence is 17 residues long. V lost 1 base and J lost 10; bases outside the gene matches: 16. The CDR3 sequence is CASSQGLFGEGRTEQFF. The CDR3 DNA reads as TGTGCCAGCAGCCAAGGTCTGTTCGGGGAGGGAAGAACGGAGCAGTTCTTC.

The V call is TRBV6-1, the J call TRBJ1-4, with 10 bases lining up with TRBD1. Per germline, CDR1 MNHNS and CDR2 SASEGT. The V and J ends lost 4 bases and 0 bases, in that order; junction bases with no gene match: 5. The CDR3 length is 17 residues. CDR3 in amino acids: CASSARTGGATNEKLFF. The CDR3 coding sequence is TGTGCCAGCAGTGCTCGGACAGGGGGTGCAACTAATGAAAAACTGTTTTTT.

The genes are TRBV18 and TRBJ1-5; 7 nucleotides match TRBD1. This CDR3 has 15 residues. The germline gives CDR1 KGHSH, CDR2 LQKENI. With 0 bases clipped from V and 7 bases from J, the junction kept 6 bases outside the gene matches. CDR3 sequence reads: CASSPPEGRGQPQHF. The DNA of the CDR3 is TGTGCCAGCTCACCACCGGAGGGCAGGGGGCAGCCCCAGCATTTT.

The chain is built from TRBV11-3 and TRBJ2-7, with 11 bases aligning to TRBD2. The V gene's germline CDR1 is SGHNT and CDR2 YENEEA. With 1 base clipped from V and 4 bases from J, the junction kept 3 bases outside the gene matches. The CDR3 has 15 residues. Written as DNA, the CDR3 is TGTGCCAGCAGCTTAGTACGGACTAGCGGGTACGAGCAGTACTTC. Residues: CASSLVRTSGYEQYF.

The CDR3 loop is CSVAQGLGETQYF. The CDR3 nucleotides read TGCAGCGTTGCCCAGGGGTTGGGAGAGACCCAGTACTTC. This sequence joins TRBV29-1 and TRBJ2-5, with a tentative D call TRBD1 (6 bases). The CDR3 consists of 13 residues. With 4 bases removed from V and 4 bases from J, the gap between germline ends came to 13 bases. The germline V gene encodes CDR1 SQVTM and CDR2 ANQGSEA. The variable domain in full, completed from reference TRBV29-1 and TRBJ2-5, reads SAVISQKPSRDICQRGTSLTIQCQVDSQVTMMFWYRQQPGQSLTLIATANQGSEATYESGFVIDKFPISRPNLTFSTLTVSNMSPEDSSIYLCSVAQGLGETQYFGPGTRLLVL.

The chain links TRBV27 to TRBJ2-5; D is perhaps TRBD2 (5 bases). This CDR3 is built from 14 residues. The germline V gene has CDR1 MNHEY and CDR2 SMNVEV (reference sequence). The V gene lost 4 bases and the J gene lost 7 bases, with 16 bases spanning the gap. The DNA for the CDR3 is TGTGCCAGCAGTTCCCTAAGTACCCGGGGGACCCAGTACTTC. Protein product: CASSSLSTRGTQYF.

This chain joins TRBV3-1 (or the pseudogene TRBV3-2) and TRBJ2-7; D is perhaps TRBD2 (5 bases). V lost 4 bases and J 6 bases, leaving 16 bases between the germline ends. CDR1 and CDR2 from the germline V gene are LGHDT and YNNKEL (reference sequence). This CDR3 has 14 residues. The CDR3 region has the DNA TGTGCCAGCAGCCCCAGGCCGGGGTTCGGCGAGCAGTACTTC. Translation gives CASSPRPGFGEQYF.

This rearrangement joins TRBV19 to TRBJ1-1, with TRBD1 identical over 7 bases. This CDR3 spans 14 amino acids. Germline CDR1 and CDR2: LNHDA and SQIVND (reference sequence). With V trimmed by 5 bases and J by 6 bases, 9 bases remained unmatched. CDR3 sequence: CASSPQTGRPEAFF. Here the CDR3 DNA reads TGTGCCAGTAGTCCCCAGACAGGGCGGCCTGAAGCTTTCTTT.

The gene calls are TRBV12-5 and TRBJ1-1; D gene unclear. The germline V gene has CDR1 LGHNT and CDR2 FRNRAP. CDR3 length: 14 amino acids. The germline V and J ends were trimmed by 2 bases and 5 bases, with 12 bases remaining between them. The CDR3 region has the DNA TGTGCTAGTGGTTTGTGGGCCGGGGATACTGAAGCTTTCTTT. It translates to CASGLWAGDTEAFF.

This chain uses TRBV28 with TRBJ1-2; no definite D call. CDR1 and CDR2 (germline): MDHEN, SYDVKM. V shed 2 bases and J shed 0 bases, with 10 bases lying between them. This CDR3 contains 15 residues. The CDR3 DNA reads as TGTGCCAGCAGTTTAAGTCCCCTAGCTAACTATGGCTACACCTTC. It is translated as CASSLSPLANYGYTF.

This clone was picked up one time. CDR3 DNA sequence: TGTGCCAGCTCATCGACAGGGTTCACTGAAGCTTTCTTT. Translated: CASSSTGFTEAFF. The chain combines TRBV3-1 (or the pseudogene TRBV3-2) with TRBJ1-1, with 7 bases aligning to TRBD1. J lost 4 bases, V lost 8 bases, and 7 bases had no gene match. The CDR3 loop spans 13 amino acids. The germline gives CDR1 LGHDT, CDR2 YNNKEL (reference sequence).

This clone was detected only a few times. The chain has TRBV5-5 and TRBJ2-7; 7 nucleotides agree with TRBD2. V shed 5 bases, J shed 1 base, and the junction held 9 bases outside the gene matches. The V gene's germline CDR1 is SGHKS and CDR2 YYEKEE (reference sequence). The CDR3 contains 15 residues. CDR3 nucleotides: TGTGCCAGCAGGAAAAGCGGGGCCTTATCCTACGAGCAGTACTTC. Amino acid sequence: CASRKSGALSYEQYF.

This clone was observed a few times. The CDR3 DNA reads TGTGCCAGCAGCCCACGGAGGGGCACCGGGGAGCTGTTTTTT. It is translated as CASSPRRGTGELFF. V usage is TRBV7-3 and J usage is TRBJ2-2, with D possibly TRBD2 on 6 matching bases. The ends were cut back, 5 bases at V and 4 bases at J, with 11 bases in the middle. Germline V gene lookup returns CDR1 SGHTA and CDR2 FQGTGA. This CDR3 is built from 14 residues.

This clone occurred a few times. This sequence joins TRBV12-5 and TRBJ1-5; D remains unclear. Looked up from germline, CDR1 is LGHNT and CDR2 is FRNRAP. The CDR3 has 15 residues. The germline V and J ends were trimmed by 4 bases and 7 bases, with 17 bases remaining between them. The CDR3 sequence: CASGSTTSYGQPQHF. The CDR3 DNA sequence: TGTGCTAGTGGTTCGACTACGTCCTATGGCCAGCCCCAGCATTTT.

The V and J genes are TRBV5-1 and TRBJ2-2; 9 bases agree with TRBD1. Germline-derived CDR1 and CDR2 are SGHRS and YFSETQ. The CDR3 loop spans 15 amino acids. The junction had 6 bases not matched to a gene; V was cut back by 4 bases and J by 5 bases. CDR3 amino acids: CASSPLTGGTGELFF. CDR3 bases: TGCGCCAGCAGCCCCCTGACAGGGGGTACCGGGGAGCTGTTTTTT.